A single T cell receptor (beta chain) is shown here with its context. Authors' methods: Amplification from reference gene primers served as the basis for estimated nucleated cell counts. Assay used: immunoSEQ multiplex PCR; TCRdb lists only in-frame clones, some missing. Clone size and V and J calls were adopted from that table, with D and trimming inferred from the DNA. Of about 160,000 clones in the sample, 85% to 90% are singletons; the top ten hold about 7.3%. This CDR3 is built from 13 residues. The ends were cut back, 0 bases at V and 4 bases at J, with 7 bases in the middle. The germline CDR1 and CDR2 sequences are SGHNT and YYREEE (reference sequence). These data originate in a study of blood T cell repertoires in COVID-19. On the study more broadly: There were acute and convalescent COVID-19 samples, and they came from the United States, Italy and Spain. From T cells, B-cell-depleted T cells, or PBMCs came the material, which was cDNA or gDNA.

The chain links TRBV5-4 to TRBJ1-1; unclear D gene. This TCR derives from a man in his forties or fifties with active or convalescent COVID-19. The sequencing input was peripheral blood. The CDR3 loop reads CASSLEQSTEAFF. CDR3 DNA: TGTGCCAGCAGCTTGGAACAGTCCACTGAAGCTTTCTTT.